This T cell receptor beta chain originates from a study of blood T cell repertoires in COVID-19. Study background: The samples span acute and convalescent COVID-19 from the United States, Italy and Spain. T cells, B-cell-depleted T cells, or PBMCs provided the cDNA or gDNA that served as material.

The length of the CDR3 is 16 residues. The trim removed 6 bases at V and 4 bases at J, leaving 13 bases unmatched. Germline assignment: CDR1 SGHVS and CDR2 FQNEAQ. Methods used by the authors: Reference gene primer amplification in the assay estimated nucleated cell counts. Clones were sequenced by immunoSEQ multiplex PCR, and TCRdb holds only the in-frame ones, with some missing. V and J calls and clone size are given by that table; D and trimming were obtained from the DNA. The top ten hold approximately 0.98% of the sample, which has some 81,000 clones, 90% seen once. The clonotype comes from a woman in her forties or fifties in a cohort sampled during active COVID-19. Sequences were obtained from peripheral blood. This chain uses TRBV7-8 with TRBJ2-5; 8 nucleotides line up with TRBD1. The CDR3 reads CASSSLKDRVGETQYF. In DNA form, the CDR3 reads TGTGCCAGCAGTTCACTTAAGGACAGGGTGGGAGAGACCCAGTACTTC.